This T cell receptor (beta chain) was observed in a study of T cells in Graves' hyperthyroidism and ophthalmopathy. Study-level findings and limits: Model-based prediction identified ophthalmopathy a median 6.5 months prior to its onset. Ophthalmopathy was distinguished from stable hyperthyroidism by 13 V-J signatures.

In the case of this clonotype: As yet, its antigen is unknown.

TCR beta CDR3 regions were amplified from RNA. The study used the HTBI primer set for a first-round RT-PCR of the TCR CDR3. TCRdb reanalysed the multiplex PCR reads using MiXCR and keeps one entry per CDR3 protein. The sample lists 400,000 to 450,000 distinct CDR3 sequences, about 15% occurring once. PBMCs were derived from roughly 9.6 ml fresh peripheral blood. The V gene's germline CDR1 is SGHRS and CDR2 YFSETQ. This CDR3 is 14 amino acids long. With 4 bases clipped from V and 8 bases from J, the junction kept 7 bases outside the gene matches. Specimen: blood. This rearrangement joins TRBV5-1 to TRBJ1-4; TRBD1 agrees at 8 bases. The clonotype was recovered from a man between 18 and 29 years old with Graves' ophthalmopathy. CDR3 region: CASSLGQEGEKLFF. In DNA form, the CDR3 reads TGCGCCAGCAGCCTGGGACAGGAGGGGGAAAAACTGTTTTTT.